A selection of T cell receptor beta chains follows, all from one sample in a study of T cell repertoires in cytomegalovirus infection. TCRdb independently ran MiXCR on the reads; one entry per CDR3 protein. The data show roughly 230,000 distinct CDR3 sequences, more than 9% seen once. Sequencing was performed on PBMCs. The origin of the receptors is a human donor in good health (CMV status not recorded). Some clones in this sample may be carry-over from other donors' samples. Each CDR3 is given with its conserved first and last residue. A D gene is named only where the DNA matches it firmly. Clone size is given for some rows only: seen once, a few or many times, or a class if the clone is expanded.

V	size	J	D	DNA	CDR3
TRBV19	many	TRBJ2-7	TRBD2	TGTGCCAGTAGTATGGGGAGCGGGGGCTCCTACGAGCAGTACTTC	CASSMGSGGSYEQYF
TRBV12-5	NA	TRBJ2-3	NA	TGTGCTAGTGGTTTGGTCCCCACAGATACGCAGTATTTT	CASGLVPTDTQYF
TRBV5-5	many	TRBJ2-2	NA	TGTGCCAGCAGCTTGACAGCCGCGAACACCGGGGAGCTGTTTTTT	CASSLTAANTGELFF
TRBV28	NA	TRBJ2-7	NA	TGTGCCAGCAGTTTATCTGGGACTCAAAAACGCGAGCAGTACTTC	CASSLSGTQKREQYF
TRBV19	many	TRBJ2-5	NA	TGTGCCAGTAGTATAAGTGCTCAAGAGACCCAGTACTTC	CASSISAQETQYF
TRBV28	NA	TRBJ2-7	NA	TGTGCCACCCGCGGGCTTTCCTACGAGCAGTACTTC	CATRGLSYEQYF
TRBV28	NA	TRBJ1-5	NA	TGTGCCAGCAGGGACGCCCTACAGGGCCAGCCCCAGCATTTT	CASRDALQGQPQHF
TRBV30	NA	TRBJ2-2	NA	TGTGCCTATACCCCCGCCGGGGAGCTGTTTTTT	CAYTPAGELFF
TRBV24-1	few	TRBJ2-1	NA	TGTGCCACCAGTGACCCGAGGGGGGAAAGAAAAAATGAGCAGTTCTTC	CATSDPRGERKNEQFF
TRBV12-5	few	TRBJ2-1	TRBD2	TGTGCTAGTGGTGGCCTGGGTAGCGGGAGTAAGGATGAGCAGTTCTTC	CASGGLGSGSKDEQFF
TRBV6-2/TRBV6-3	NA	TRBJ2-7	NA	TGTGCCAGCAGTTACTCGAAAGTAGATCTGTACGAGCAGTACTTC	CASSYSKVDLYEQYF
TRBV7-8	many	TRBJ1-2	NA	TGTGCCAGCAGCCTCGGACACGTGAACTATGGCTACACCTTC	CASSLGHVNYGYTF
TRBV18	NA	TRBJ2-7	NA	TGTGCCAGCTCACCACGGTCAGGGATATACGAGCAGTACTTC	CASSPRSGIYEQYF
TRBV19	NA	TRBJ1-2	NA	TGTGCCAGTAGTCCCCCGGGACGGTTCTATGGCTACACCTTC	CASSPPGRFYGYTF
TRBV4-1	many	TRBJ1-2	TRBD1	TGCGCCAGCAGCCAAGATCAAGGACAGGCCTTATCTGGCTACACCTTC	CASSQDQGQALSGYTF
TRBV5-6	many	TRBJ2-7	NA	TGTGCCAGCAGCCTTGGCGATGGGTACAGGGTAGGGCGCTACGAGCAGTACTTC	CASSLGDGYRVGRYEQYF
TRBV5-1	NA	TRBJ1-1	NA	TGCGCCAGCAGCGCTGACCTGCCCGCTGAAGCTTTCTTT	CASSADLPAEAFF
TRBV28	NA	TRBJ2-7	NA	TGTGCCAGTGGGACGGACTCCTACGAGCAGTACTTC	CASGTDSYEQYF
TRBV14	few	TRBJ2-1	NA	TGTGCCAGCAGCCAAGATACAGTCGGTGAGCAGTTCTTC	CASSQDTVGEQFF
TRBV7-3	many	TRBJ2-3	TRBD1	TGTGCCAGCAGCTCAGGGGGCATGGGAGATACGCAGTATTTT	CASSSGGMGDTQYF
TRBV7-2	many	TRBJ2-7	NA	TGTGCCAGCAGCTTAGGGACAGATTGGTACGAGCAGTACTTC	CASSLGTDWYEQYF
TRBV15	NA	TRBJ2-2	NA	TGTGCCACGCGAACCCCTAGGGCTAGCTTTGGCGGGGAGCTGTTTTTT	CATRTPRASFGGELFF
TRBV5-1	NA	TRBJ2-7	NA	TGCGCCAGCAGCTTAAACGCTAGAGAACTTCCCTACGAGCAGTACTTC	CASSLNARELPYEQYF
TRBV29-1	few	TRBJ2-2	NA	TGCAGCGTTGAAGCTCTTTGGGGGACCGGGGAGCTGTTTTTT	CSVEALWGTGELFF
TRBV7-2	few	TRBJ2-7	TRBD2	TGTGCCAGCAGCTTGGGACTAGCGGGATTACCCGAGCAGTACTTC	CASSLGLAGLPEQYF
TRBV12-3/TRBV12-4	few	TRBJ1-2	NA	TGTGCCAGCAGACCCACGTCGGGGGGCTACACCTTC	CASRPTSGGYTF
TRBV7-2	many	TRBJ2-7	TRBD2	TGTGCCAGCAGCACACTTGGAGCGGGGGCCTACGAGCAGTACTTC	CASSTLGAGAYEQYF
TRBV15	many	TRBJ1-1	NA	TGTGCCACCAGCAGGGGTGGGGGAGGCACTGAAGCTTTCTTT	CATSRGGGGTEAFF
TRBV7-2	few	TRBJ1-6	TRBD1	TGTGCCAGCAGCTTCCGGGACAGGGGGGATTCACCCCTCCACTTT	CASSFRDRGDSPLHF
TRBV19	few	TRBJ2-4	NA	TGTGCCAGTAGTATAGCTAAGGGCGGCAGCCTAGCCAAAAACATTCAGTACTTC	CASSIAKGGSLAKNIQYF
TRBV7-2	many	TRBJ1-3	NA	TGTGCCAGCAGCCCTCACGGGGGCTCTGGAAACACCATATATTTT	CASSPHGGSGNTIYF
TRBV3-1	NA	TRBJ1-5	NA	TGTGCCAGCAGCCAAGATACCCGACAAAATCAGCCCCAGCATTTT	CASSQDTRQNQPQHF
TRBV7-2	many	TRBJ2-5	NA	TGTGCCAGCAGCTTAGCGCGGGTCACCCAAGAGACCCAGTACTTC	CASSLARVTQETQYF
TRBV12-3/TRBV12-4	few	TRBJ2-3	TRBD2	TGTGCCAGCAGTTCGCGGGGGGCGCGCTCAGATACGCAGTATTTT	CASSSRGARSDTQYF
TRBV29-1	few	TRBJ2-3	NA	TGCAGCGCTCGGGGGCCCGGAGATACGCAGTATTTT	CSARGPGDTQYF
TRBV11-2	many	TRBJ2-1	TRBD2	TGTGCCAGCAGCTCTCACCCCCGGGGGCGGGAGGGTCTTGGGGATGAGCAGTTCTTC	CASSSHPRGREGLGDEQFF
TRBV14	few	TRBJ2-3	TRBD2	TGTGCCAGCAGCCCCCAACTAGCGGGAGTAACAGATACGCAGTATTTT	CASSPQLAGVTDTQYF
TRBV29-1	few	TRBJ1-5	NA	TGCAGCGCCAGGAACCCCGACAGGACGTATAGCAATCAGCCCCAGCATTTT	CSARNPDRTYSNQPQHF
TRBV5-5	NA	TRBJ2-7	TRBD2	TGTGCCAGCAGTTTGACTAGCGGGAGGGACTACGAGCAGTACTTC	CASSLTSGRDYEQYF
TRBV2	many	TRBJ1-2	NA	TGTGCCAGCAGCAGTGAGGGGATCAGCGGCTACACCTTC	CASSSEGISGYTF
TRBV6-2/TRBV6-3	few	TRBJ2-7	TRBD1	TGTGCCAGCAGCCGGGACAGGGTCCAGGAGCAGTACTTC	CASSRDRVQEQYF
TRBV7-2	many	TRBJ1-2	NA	TGTGCCAGCACCCAGAATTGGCTTAGAACAGGGATGAACTATGGCTACACCTTC	CASTQNWLRTGMNYGYTF
TRBV5-6	many	TRBJ1-1	NA	TGTGCCAGCAGCTTGGAGCTAGGGGTCGAAGCTTTCTTT	CASSLELGVEAFF
TRBV14	NA	TRBJ2-2	NA	TGTGCCAGCAGCCAAGAGGGCGGGCGGGAGCTGTTTTTT	CASSQEGGRELFF
TRBV29-1	NA	TRBJ2-7	NA	TGCAGCGTTTCTGTGGGGCGAGAAGAGCAGTACTTC	CSVSVGREEQYF
TRBV5-1	few	TRBJ1-1	TRBD1	TGCGCCAGCAGGGAGACAGGGTTGAACACTGAAGCTTTCTTT	CASRETGLNTEAFF
TRBV6-1	many	TRBJ2-3	TRBD2	TGTGCCAGCTGTGGGGGGGGGGCAGATACGCAGTATTTT	CASCGGGADTQYF
TRBV11-2	many	TRBJ1-1	TRBD1	TGTGCCAGCAGCTTAGTCTGGGACAGTTCCACTGAAGCTTTCTTT	CASSLVWDSSTEAFF
TRBV19	few	TRBJ2-4	TRBD2	TGTGCCAGTACCCTAAGAGAGTGGGGGGGGGTCGGCATTCAGTACTTC	CASTLREWGGVGIQYF
TRBV6-6	NA	TRBJ2-5	TRBD2	TGTGCCAGCCGCCTTACACTAGCGGGAGGGGAGACCCAGTACTTC	CASRLTLAGGETQYF
TRBV7-2	many	TRBJ2-3	TRBD2	TGTGCCAGCAGTCCGGGACTAGCGTATAGCACAGATACGCAGTATTTT	CASSPGLAYSTDTQYF
TRBV11-2	many	TRBJ2-5	TRBD1	TGTGCCAGCAGCTTACAGGGGGCAAGTCTCGGCGTGACCCAGTACTTC	CASSLQGASLGVTQYF
TRBV5-5	NA	TRBJ1-5	NA	TGTGCCAGCAGCTTCTACAGGGCGGACAATCAGCCCCAGCATTTT	CASSFYRADNQPQHF